This T cell receptor beta chain was identified during a study of molecular identifiers for immune sequencing clone quantification. About the study: In replicates, RNA from around 20,000 or 100,000 naive CD8 cells was divided five ways and four parts were sequenced.

The CDR3 runs to 15 residues. The germline gives CDR1 DFQATT, CDR2 SNEGSKA (reference sequence). V was clipped by 6 bases and J by 1 base, with 16 bases between them. This clonotype has a count of ten or more. Each library that profiled naive CD8 cells came from 20,000 to 1,000,000 sorted cells with 10%, 30% or 50% RNA. Based on a CD8+CD4-CCR7+CD45RA+ profile, naive CD8 T cells were sorted. Generation of bulk TCR libraries relied on previously described methods and listed TCR primers. TCRdb fed the PCR reads into MiXCR, producing one record per CDR3 protein. The sample has approximately 500,000 distinct CDR3 sequences, roughly 26% seen once.

Sequenced sample: naive CD8+ T cells from blood, with Jurkat cell RNA spiked in. The subset here: FACS-sorted CD8+CD4-CCR7+CD45RA+ naive T cells. This clonotype was sampled from a human donor in good health. Some libraries in this study had Jurkat cell RNA spiked in. The V call is TRBV20-1, the J call TRBJ2-4; possibly TRBD2 for D (5 bases). The DNA of the CDR3 is TGCAGTGCCCCACTTTCTAGCTCCGCCAAAAACATTCAGTACTTC. Translation gives CSAPLSSSAKNIQYF.